This T cell receptor (beta chain) was observed in a study of T cell repertoires in ileal Crohn's disease. The CDR3 is made up of 16 amino acids. The V gene end was trimmed by 1 base and the J gene end by 2 bases; junction bases not matched to a gene: 1. Germline V gene lookup returns CDR1 SEHNR and CDR2 FQNEAQ (reference sequence). Per sample, around 0.55 micrograms of biopsy DNA were TCRB immunosequenced. Sequenced by immunoSEQ multiplex PCR; TCRdb stores in-frame clones only, minus some. The table lists around 8,000 clones, over 70% of them singletons, with 8.4% in the top ten. Sequenced sample: ileal tissue. The sequence came from an adult with Crohn's disease. The chain uses TRBV7-9 and TRBJ1-4; 10 bases line up with TRBD1. The CDR3 DNA sequence: TGTGCCAGCAGCTTAGGGGACAGGGGTACTAATGAAAAACTGTTTTTT. This gives the protein CASSLGDRGTNEKLFF.